This T cell receptor (beta chain) was profiled in a study of OX40 agonist ivuxolimab in advanced cancers. Study-level information: While on treatment, patients had intravenous ivuxolimab at 0.01 to 10 mg/kg every 2 weeks. Treatment received earlier with anti-PD-1, anti-PD-L1 or anti-CTLA-4 agents was allowed, and over 30% had some.

Sequencing was performed with immunoSEQ multiplex PCR; in TCRdb, only in-frame clones are kept and a portion is missing. The table shows 71,000 or so clones, with roughly 86% occurring only once. Germline assignment: CDR1 SGDLS and CDR2 YYNGEE. The CDR3 spans 13 residues. Trimming took 0 bases from V and 4 from J, leaving 4 bases between them. Whole-study findings and limits: No antigen was identified for the clonally expanded peripheral T cells.

This clone has more than one count but fewer than ten. The antigen remains undetermined. This TCR came from an adult with an advanced solid tumor such as melanoma, head and neck, liver or kidney cancer. The sample here was CD4+ or CD8+ T cells sorted from blood, taken in a trial of the OX40 agonist ivuxolimab. The chain carries TRBV9 and TRBJ1-4; D not resolved. The CDR3 nucleotides are TGTGCCAGCAGCGTAGGGCTTAATGAAAAACTGTTTTTT. This translates into CASSVGLNEKLFF.